Below are 8 T cell receptor beta chains sequenced from a single sample in a study of shared clonotypes between healthy human individuals. The data were produced by immunoSEQ multiplex PCR, yet TCRdb's version contains in-frame clones alone and is incomplete. The sample contains a few hundred thousand clones, over 70% of which appear only once. Sequenced material: memory CD4+ T cells sorted from blood. Subset meaning: CD45RA-negative fraction. These receptors were collected from a man aged 30 to 39 in good health.

To note about this clone: The identical CDR3 is also encoded by other nucleotide sequences in the sample. The chain links TRBV28 to TRBJ2-5; the match to TRBD1 covers 7 bases. V lost 9 bases, J lost 2 bases, and 6 bases stayed unmatched. Germline lookup yields CDR1 MDHEN and CDR2 SYDVKM. The CDR3 is made up of 13 amino acids. Here the CDR3 DNA reads TGTGCCAGTCTAAGACAGGGTCAAGAGACCCAGTACTTC. Its translation: CASLRQGQETQYF.

The chain links TRBV28 to TRBJ2-7, with 9 bases fitting TRBD1. The CDR3 covers 16 residues. CDR1 and CDR2 (germline): MDHEN, SYDVKM. Germline trimming cut 8 bases from V and 4 bases from J; bases unmatched to any gene: 15. The CDR3 DNA is TGTGCCAGCGTTCGAGGGACAGGGAGTTATCAGTACGAGCAGTACTTC. Encoded protein: CASVRGTGSYQYEQYF. Using reference TRBV28 and TRBJ2-7 for the parts outside the CDR3, the full variable domain is DVKVTQSSRYLVKRTGEKVFLECVQDMDHENMFWYRQDPGLGLRLIYFSYDVKMKEKGDIPEGYSVSREKKERFSLILESASTNQTSMYLCASVRGTGSYQYEQYFGPGTRLTVT.

This chain connects TRBV5-1 to TRBJ2-3; D is possibly TRBD2 (6 bases). Germline V CDR1 and CDR2: SGHRS, YFSETQ. Trimming removed 4 bases from V and 2 bases from J, with 14 bases in between. The CDR3 runs to 15 residues. For the CDR3, the DNA is TGCGCCAGCAGCGTCGTGGCGGGGACCACAGATACGCAGTATTTT. This encodes CASSVVAGTTDTQYF.

This clone qualifies as medium-sized (0.01 to 0.1%). Other DNA sequences in this specimen translate into the identical CDR3. The gene calls are TRBV2 and TRBJ1-3; D might be TRBD1 (5 bases). CDR3 length equals 13 residues. Germline V gives CDR1 SNHLY, CDR2 FYNNEI. Trimming cost V 6 bases and J 9 bases, with 15 bases left between them. The CDR3: CASRRDSQGTIYF. The CDR3 DNA reads TGTGCCAGCAGGAGGGACTCGCAGGGCACCATATATTTT.

The chain carries TRBV7-3 and TRBJ2-7; D might be TRBD1 (5 bases). CDR1 is SGHTA, CDR2 FQGTGA, per germline. This CDR3 spans 13 amino acids. Trimming shortened V by 0 bases and J by 4 bases, and 7 bases separated the two germline ends. This CDR3 reads CASSLTREYEQYF. Here the CDR3 DNA reads TGTGCCAGCAGCTTAACCAGGGAATACGAGCAGTACTTC.

This clone was observed at least ten times. The J gene is TRBJ2-7, the V gene TRBV27; D is uncertain. V lost 0 bases and J 4 bases, leaving 16 bases between the germline ends. This CDR3 spans 16 amino acids. The germline V gene has CDR1 MNHEY and CDR2 SMNVEV (reference sequence). The CDR3 loop is CASSLSGLNIIYEQYF. CDR3 sequence (DNA): TGTGCCAGCAGTTTATCAGGGTTGAATATAATATACGAGCAGTACTTC.

The chain couples TRBV10-3 to TRBJ2-5; 12 nucleotides align to TRBD2. The CDR3 is 14 amino acids. Per germline, CDR1 ENHRY and CDR2 SYGVKD. V dropped 5 bases and J dropped 5; count of bases not matched to a gene: 3. CDR3 coding DNA: TGTGCCATCAGTCGACTAGCGGGAGTGGAGACCCAGTACTTC. This sequence encodes CAISRLAGVETQYF.

Comments on this clone: Different DNA sequences within this sample yield the same CDR3. The chain carries TRBV5-1 and TRBJ2-7; D ambiguous. CDR1 is SGHRS, CDR2 YFSETQ, per germline. This CDR3 has 11 residues. Between the trimmed V and J ends, which lost 3 bases and 3 bases, there was a span of 4 bases. Written as DNA, the CDR3 is TGCGCCAGCAGCTCGAACTACGAGCAGTACTTC. It yields the protein CASSSNYEQYF.